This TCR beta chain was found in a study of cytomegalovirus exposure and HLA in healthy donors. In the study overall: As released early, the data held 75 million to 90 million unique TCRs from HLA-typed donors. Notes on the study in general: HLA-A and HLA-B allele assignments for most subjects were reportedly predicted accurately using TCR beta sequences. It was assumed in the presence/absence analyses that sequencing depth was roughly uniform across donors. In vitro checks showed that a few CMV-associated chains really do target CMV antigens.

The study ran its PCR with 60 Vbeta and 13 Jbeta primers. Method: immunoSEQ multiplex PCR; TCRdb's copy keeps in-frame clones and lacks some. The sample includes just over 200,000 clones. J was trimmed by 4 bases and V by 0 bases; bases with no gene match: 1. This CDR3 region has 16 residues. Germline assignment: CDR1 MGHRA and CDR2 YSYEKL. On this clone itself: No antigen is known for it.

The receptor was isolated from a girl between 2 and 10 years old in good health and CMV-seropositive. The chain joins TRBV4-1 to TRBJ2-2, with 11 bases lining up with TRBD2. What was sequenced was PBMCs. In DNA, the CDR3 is TGCGCCAGCAGCCAAGATAGCGGGAGGGCCACCGGGGAGCTGTTTTTT. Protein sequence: CASSQDSGRATGELFF.